The following is a T cell receptor (beta chain) sequence with its context. The sample holds a few counts of this clonotype. Its antigen is still unknown. The record has no base qualities; no much larger clone is one base away. These data are taken from a study of T cells in Graves' hyperthyroidism and ophthalmopathy (dated by TCRdb to between 2019 and 2020). Looking at the study overall: Peripheral blood was sampled at the time of initial diagnosis, prior to any treatment. Once sampling was done, hyperthyroidism patients were given methimazole at a starting dose of 30 mg daily, whereas ophthalmopathy patients were given high-dose intravenous methylprednisolone. The paper describes TCR Vbeta CDR3 sequencing of around 130 peripheral blood samples, made up of 43 ophthalmopathy patients, around 73 hyperthyroidism patients and about 17 progressor patients. Whether ophthalmopathy could be predicted prospectively was tested in an independent validation cohort made up of 18 to 20 hyperthyroidism patients plus 17 patients who later progressed to ophthalmopathy. In addition, the study compared T-cell repertoires in thyroid tissue and in blood from six Graves' hyperthyroidism patients. The roughly 94 discovery patients were randomly split 7:3 into training and test sets. To identify distinguishing TCR V-J signatures, a discovery cohort of around 100 patients was used, comprising 43 with Graves' ophthalmopathy and under 60 with stable Graves' hyperthyroidism.

V is shortened by 0 bases, J by 5 bases, and the region joining them spans 12 bases. As encoded in the germline V gene (reference sequence), CDR1 is SGHKS while CDR2 is YYEKEE. From its cysteine to its phenylalanine, the CDR3 spans 15 amino acids. CDR3 DNA is the only sequence kept; it has 45 bases, read in frame from the first base. Stable Graves' hyperthyroidism was defined as no progression to ophthalmopathy during 18 months of follow-up. Hyperthyroidism patients were newly diagnosed, with disease duration under 2 months, and aged 18 to 65 years. Exclusion was applied to patients with uncontrolled infections, other autoimmune diseases, pregnancy or lactation. Clinical symptoms, serum thyroxine and TRAb, thyroid ultrasound, and orbital computed tomography formed the basis for the diagnoses. PBMCs were separated from roughly 10 ml of fresh peripheral blood using Ficoll-Paque density gradient centrifugation. Total RNA was extracted with Trizol reagent, and quality was checked on an Agilent 2100 Bioanalyzer.

TCR beta CDR3 regions were amplified from RNA transcripts. For the first round of RT-PCR on the TCR CDR3, the HTBI primer set was used together with the Qiagen OneStep RT-PCR kit. The libraries were constructed in a second round of multiplex PCR and then size-selected and purified. Paired-end sequencing of the libraries was performed with 100 bp reads on an Illumina HiSeq2000. The original pipeline was this. SOAPnuke was used to process the raw data, with reads discarded if the reads contained adapters or uncalled bases, had a mean Phred below 15, or lacked an exact constant-primer or identifier match. COPE v1.2.5 was used to merge the high-quality paired reads, and each unique nucleotide sequence was defined as a clonotype. MiTCR v1.1 was used to align the clonotypes against IMGT TRBV, TRBD and TRBJ reference segments. Analysis was restricted to V-J combinations with a frequency above 0.0001, which covered 99% to 99.2% of repertoires. The TCS score was defined as F50 (clonal expansion) divided by E x V (chaos), with BLOSUM62-based TCRdist calculated between CDR3 peptides within each V-J. Welch's t-statistics and random forest reduced several hundred V-J features to around 14, which were used in a naive Bayes classifier (R e1071). TCRdb passed the public sequencing reads through fastp at Q25 and MiXCR, retaining productive beta sequences. When rows share a CDR3 protein, they turn into one entry using the most common DNA and genes. The V and J calls, along with clone size, are taken from TCRdb and not from the paper's own processing. For this sample the table gives hundreds of thousands of distinct CDR3 sequences, of which over 15% were detected only once. The biggest ten clones account for around a sixth of the sample.

Study-level results and caveats: Sample size was not statistically predetermined, and blinding of investigators to group allocation was not performed. During validation, the model predicted progression to ophthalmopathy a median of about 6.5 months ahead of onset, with around 65% sensitivity and 72% to 85% specificity. In cross-validation, a model built on a 13 V-J signature told ophthalmopathy apart from stable hyperthyroidism with under 90% sensitivity and 81% to 82% specificity, and in testing the same model reached 80%/75%. Blood samples also contained most of the expanded thyroid clonotypes (frequency above 0.001), which suggests that blood repertoires may reflect thyroid immune responses.

The chain is made from TRBV5-5 and TRBJ1-5; possibly the D gene is TRBD1, per 6 matching bases. Sequencing used blood. This receptor was obtained from a woman under 30 with Graves' hyperthyroidism. The CDR3 region reads CASSLASGGYQPQHF. The DNA sequence is as follows: TGTGCCAGCAGCTTGGCGTCGGGGGGCTATCAGCCCCAGCATTTT.